Below, 30 T cell receptor beta chains from the same sample are listed, as sequenced in a study of T cell repertoires in cytomegalovirus infection. These receptors' antigens are unknown. TCRdb fed the reads into MiXCR, producing one record per CDR3 protein. The sample holds about 480,000 distinct CDR3 sequences, 30% to 35% seen once. This specimen was cultured PBMCs, taken from culture after CMV antigen stimulation. These receptors came from a human donor in good health (CMV status not recorded). Some clones in this sample may be carry-over from other donors' samples.

This clonotype was seen only a few times. V and J are TRBV12-3 or TRBV12-4 and TRBJ1-6; D is ambiguous. Trimming left V 3 bases short and J 7 bases short, with 16 bases between. The CDR3 runs to 16 residues. CDR3 DNA sequence: TGTGCCAGCAGTTTGACTCCCGGGGATTGGAATTCACCCCTCCACTTT. Residues: CASSLTPGDWNSPLHF.

The rearrangement joins TRBV6-2 or TRBV6-3 to TRBJ2-7; TRBD2 agrees at 9 bases. The CDR3 is 15 amino acids. The ends lost 5 bases at V and 1 base at J; junction bases unmatched: 6. Germline V gene lookup returns CDR1 MNHEY and CDR2 SVGEGT. The CDR3 loop reads CASSVGSGSSYEQYV. The CDR3 coding sequence is TGTGCCAGCAGTGTCGGTAGCGGGAGTTCCTACGAGCAGTACGTC.

The chain links TRBV27 to TRBJ2-7; D is ambiguous. The CDR3 extends over 14 amino acids. Germline-derived CDR1 and CDR2 are MNHEY and SMNVEV (reference sequence). Between the trimmed V and J ends, which lost 0 bases and 4 bases, there was a span of 10 bases. CDR3 DNA: TGTGCCAGCAGTTTATCGAGTCGCGAATACGAGCAGTACTTC. It yields the protein CASSLSSREYEQYF.

The V call is TRBV12-3 or TRBV12-4, the J call TRBJ2-7; D is undetermined. This CDR3 is 13 amino acids long. The V end was cut by 0 bases, the J end by 0 bases, with 3 bases between. CDR3 bases: TGTGCCAGCAGTTTAGCTCTCTCCTACGAGCAGTACGTC. Protein product: CASSLALSYEQYV.

The chain joins TRBV12-3 or TRBV12-4 to TRBJ1-3; D is possibly TRBD1 (6 bases). V was clipped by 6 bases and J by 0 bases, with 18 bases between them. There are 17 residues in the CDR3. CDR3 loop: CASSPGPGHTSGNTIYF. The CDR3 DNA reads TGTGCCAGCAGCCCCGGACCGGGACACACCTCTGGAAACACCATATATTTT.

This clonotype was seen many times. This chain uses TRBV7-2 with TRBJ2-4; 8 bases match TRBD2. This CDR3 is built from 16 residues. In germline, CDR1 is SGHTA, CDR2 FQGNSA. With 4 bases clipped from V and 7 bases from J, the junction kept 12 bases outside the gene matches. CDR3: CASSSTSGASRNIQYF. CDR3 in DNA: TGTGCCAGCAGCTCAACTAGCGGAGCTTCGAGGAACATTCAGTACTTC.

The rearrangement links TRBV10-2 to TRBJ2-5; 8 positions agree with TRBD2. Germline CDR1 reads WSHSY; CDR2 reads SAAADI. Trimming at V came to 1 base and at J to 0 bases, leaving 4 bases not matched to a gene. The CDR3 sequence is 16 residues long. In DNA form, the CDR3 reads TGCGCCAGCAGTGAGTGGGCTAGCGGGCACCAAGAGACCCAGTACTTC. This codes for CASSEWASGHQETQYF.

The chain links TRBV12-3 or TRBV12-4 to TRBJ2-6, with D uncertain. V was shortened by 3 bases and J by 2 bases, with 11 bases between the two germline ends. This CDR3 contains 16 residues. The CDR3 DNA is TGTGCCAGCAGTTTGGGCAGGTTTACTGGGGCCAACGTCCTGACTTTC. Protein sequence: CASSLGRFTGANVLTF.

This clonotype was seen a handful of times. This chain uses TRBV28 with TRBJ1-5; 9 bases are shared with TRBD1. The J segment lost 11 bases and the V segment lost 5 bases, leaving 13 bases of the junction unmatched. The CDR3 is 15 residues long. The V gene's germline CDR1 is MDHEN and CDR2 SYDVKM. The CDR3 is CASSPSRDRAVAQHF. CDR3 nucleotide sequence: TGTGCCAGCAGTCCCTCTCGGGACAGGGCTGTAGCCCAGCATTTT.

This clonotype was picked up a small number of times. The chain carries TRBV7-2 and TRBJ2-7, with D perhaps matching TRBD2 (6 bases). The length of the CDR3 is 16 residues. Trimming removed 1 base at V and 0 bases at J, with 13 bases between. CDR1 is SGHTA and CDR2 is FQGNSA in the germline V gene. CDR3 sequence: CASSLEAGNPSYEQYF. The CDR3 DNA sequence: TGTGCCAGCAGCTTAGAGGCGGGGAACCCCTCCTACGAGCAGTACTTC.

This clonotype was counted at least ten times. This chain joins TRBV7-2 and TRBJ2-2; 8 bases map to TRBD1. Germline V CDR1 and CDR2: SGHTA, FQGNSA. After removal of 4 bases from V and 1 base from J, the junction contained 5 bases not matched to a gene. The CDR3 extends over 16 amino acids. The CDR3 bases are TGTGCCAGCAGCTCCCGACAGGGGTGGAACACCGGGGAGCTGTTTTTT. Its translation is CASSSRQGWNTGELFF.

The V call is TRBV27, the J call TRBJ2-1; 7 bases map to TRBD2. The length of the CDR3 is 13 residues. V gave up 4 bases and J gave up 7 bases; unmatched junction bases: 4. CDR1 and CDR2 (germline): MNHEY, SMNVEV (reference sequence). The CDR3 loop reads CASSWEGRNEQFF. CDR3 DNA: TGTGCCAGCAGTTGGGAGGGGAGGAATGAGCAGTTCTTC.

This clonotype has at least ten counts. J is TRBJ1-1 and V is TRBV7-2; the D gene is possibly TRBD1 (5 bases). The CDR3 has 15 residues. V shed 3 bases and J shed 0 bases, with 11 bases lying between them. Germline V gene data show CDR1 as SGHTA and CDR2 as FQGNSA. This CDR3 is CASSFGTGMNTEAFF. Here the CDR3 DNA reads TGTGCCAGCAGCTTCGGGACGGGGATGAACACTGAAGCTTTCTTT.

This clonotype was picked up a small number of times. This CDR3 is CASSDEGGFSGTQYF. The CDR3 DNA sequence: TGTGCCAGCAGTGACGAGGGAGGGTTCTCGGGTACGCAGTATTTT. This chain joins TRBV6-4 and TRBJ2-3; 7 positions agree with TRBD2. V was clipped by 2 bases and J by 8 bases; unmatched bases: 10. This CDR3 contains 15 residues. Germline loops: CDR1 MRHNA, CDR2 SNTAGT.

The rearrangement joins TRBV7-6 to TRBJ2-7; D might be TRBD1 or TRBD2, each matching 5 bases. Per the germline V gene, CDR1 is SGHVS and CDR2 is FNYEAQ. CDR3 length: 15 residues. V shed 3 bases and J shed 2 bases, with 14 bases lying between them. The CDR3 DNA follows: TGTGCCAGCAGCTTCCGGGACGGGGCGACCTACGAGCAGTACTTC. Translated, it gives CASSFRDGATYEQYF.

This clonotype occurred a few times. This chain joins TRBV19 and TRBJ1-1; D is unresolved. The V gene lost 7 bases and the J gene lost 0 bases, with 15 bases spanning the gap. Germline V gene data show CDR1 as LNHDA and CDR2 as SQIVND (reference sequence). The CDR3 spans 15 residues. The CDR3 loop reads CASTSQWLMNTEAFF. CDR3 nucleotide sequence: TGTGCCAGTACCTCCCAGTGGCTGATGAACACTGAAGCTTTCTTT.

The chain couples TRBV20-1 to TRBJ2-7; TRBD1 aligns across 7 bases. The J segment lost 0 bases and the V segment lost 0 bases, leaving 5 bases of the junction unmatched. Germline-derived CDR1 and CDR2 are DFQATT and SNEGSKA (reference sequence). The CDR3 loop spans 15 amino acids. CDR3 residues: CSAREGAGGSYEQYF. CDR3 in DNA: TGCAGTGCTAGAGAAGGAGCAGGGGGCTCCTACGAGCAGTACTTC.

This chain joins TRBV7-9 and TRBJ1-2; 11 bases agree with TRBD1. Trimming took 8 bases from V and 0 from J; bases not matched to a gene: 11. The CDR3 consists of 17 residues. Germline loops: CDR1 SEHNR, CDR2 FQNEAQ (reference sequence). The CDR3 region is CASRALRDRGANYGYTF. The CDR3 bases are TGTGCCAGCCGCGCTCTCCGGGACAGGGGGGCTAACTATGGCTACACCTTC.

Many counts were recorded for this clonotype. This CDR3 is CASSLGLPRGEQYF. CDR3 sequence (DNA): TGTGCCAGCAGCTTAGGTCTACCAAGGGGAGAGCAGTACTTC. The genes are TRBV7-2 and TRBJ2-7; tentative D call: TRBD1 (5 bases). Trimming took off 1 base at V and 7 bases at J, with 14 bases between the two ends. Germline V lookup: CDR1 SGHTA, CDR2 FQGNSA. The CDR3 sequence is 14 residues long.

This chain joins TRBV6-5 and TRBJ1-2; D gene ambiguous. This CDR3 comprises 15 residues. The V end was cut by 0 bases, the J end by 1 base, with 9 bases between. Germline CDR1 and CDR2: MNHEY and SVGAGI. The CDR3 nucleotides read TGTGCCAGCAGTTACTCGTCGGGCATTAACTATGGCTACACCTTC. It codes for CASSYSSGINYGYTF.

This clonotype was seen ten or more times. This rearrangement joins TRBV7-2 to TRBJ2-1, with no clear D. CDR1 is SGHTA and CDR2 is FQGNSA in the germline V gene. This CDR3 has 14 amino acids. The germline V and J ends were trimmed by 0 bases and 7 bases, with 10 bases remaining between them. This chain's CDR3 is CASSLAPFENEQFF. The CDR3 DNA reads as TGTGCCAGCAGCTTAGCGCCCTTTGAGAATGAGCAGTTCTTC. Full variable domain (rest looked up from reference TRBV7-2 and TRBJ2-1): GAGVSQSPSNKVTEKGKDVELRCDPISGHTALYWYRQSLGQGLEFLIYFQGNSAPDKSGLPSDRFSAERTGGSVSTLTIQRTQQEDSAVYLCASSLAPFENEQFFGPGTRLTVL.

This clonotype was picked up many times. The chain recombines TRBV7-2 with TRBJ2-1; D unresolved. Deletions cut 0 bases from V and 0 bases from J, with 6 bases between. Germline V gene data show CDR1 as SGHTA and CDR2 as FQGNSA. This CDR3 contains 15 residues. CDR3 protein: CASSLAVSSYNEQFF. The CDR3 DNA is TGTGCCAGCAGCTTAGCGGTCAGCTCCTACAATGAGCAGTTCTTC. The full variable domain, in which reference TRBV7-2 and TRBJ2-1 provide the parts outside the CDR3, is GAGVSQSPSNKVTEKGKDVELRCDPISGHTALYWYRQSLGQGLEFLIYFQGNSAPDKSGLPSDRFSAERTGGSVSTLTIQRTQQEDSAVYLCASSLAVSSYNEQFFGPGTRLTVL.

This clonotype was seen only a few times. The chain couples TRBV3-1 to TRBJ1-2, with D perhaps TRBD1 (5 bases). The CDR3 sequence is 15 residues long. With 3 bases removed from V and 5 bases from J, the gap between germline ends came to 16 bases. CDR1 is LGHDT and CDR2 is YNNKEL in the germline V gene (reference sequence). Here the CDR3 DNA reads TGTGCCAGCAGCCATTCTGACAGCGGGTTATATGGCTACACCTTC. Amino acid sequence: CASSHSDSGLYGYTF.

There are a few counts of this clonotype. The rearrangement joins TRBV12-3 or TRBV12-4 to TRBJ1-2, with 7 positions matching TRBD1. V gave up 6 bases and J gave up 3 bases; unmatched junction bases: 13. The CDR3 length is 16 residues. In nucleotides, the CDR3 is TGTGCCAGCAGACACCTGGGGGGAGGGGGCCACTATGGCTACACCTTC. Translated: CASRHLGGGGHYGYTF.

This clonotype was seen a handful of times. The chain combines TRBV7-7 with TRBJ2-5; D may match TRBD1 or TRBD2 (5 bases each). CDR1 and CDR2 (germline): SSHAT, FNYEAQ (reference sequence). There are 15 residues in the CDR3. The V end was cut by 6 bases, the J end by 1 base, with 15 bases between. The CDR3 sequence is CASSPHAGTQETQYF. DNA of the CDR3: TGTGCCAGCAGTCCCCACGCCGGGACCCAAGAGACCCAGTACTTC. Full variable domain (remainder filled in from reference TRBV7-7 and TRBJ2-5): GAGVSQSPRYKVTKRGQDVTLRCDPISSHATLYWYQQALGQGPEFLTYFNYEAQPDKSGLPSDRFSAERPEGSISTLTIQRTEQRDSAMYRCASSPHAGTQETQYFGPGTRLLVL.

This clonotype was counted many times. The CDR3 reads CASSPPGLAGGIGEQFF. CDR3 in DNA: TGTGCCAGCAGCCCCCCCGGACTAGCGGGAGGAATAGGCGAGCAGTTCTTC. This chain links TRBV7-2 with TRBJ2-1; 14 bases map to TRBD2. J was trimmed by 10 bases and V by 5 bases; bases with no gene match: 13. The CDR3 length is 17 residues. Germline loops: CDR1 SGHTA, CDR2 FQGNSA.

The rearrangement uses TRBV25-1 and TRBJ2-3; 7 nucleotides line up with TRBD2. This CDR3 is built from 17 residues. CDR1 is MGHDK and CDR2 is SYGVNS in the germline V gene. V was clipped by 1 base and J by 5 bases; unmatched bases: 12. The CDR3 region is CASSESKGAGVLDTQYF. The CDR3 nucleotides are TGTGCCAGCAGTGAATCCAAGGGTGCGGGAGTTCTAGATACGCAGTATTTT.

This sequence joins TRBV15 and TRBJ2-1; D unresolved. Germline loops: CDR1 LNHNV, CDR2 YYDKDF (reference sequence). Trimming pared 0 bases from V and 11 bases from J, leaving 14 bases between. The CDR3 runs 14 residues. The CDR3 reads CATSRDRSFPKQFF. CDR3 sequence (DNA): TGTGCCACCAGCAGAGATCGTTCTTTCCCCAAGCAGTTCTTC. Full variable domain (remainder filled in from reference TRBV15 and TRBJ2-1): DAMVIQNPRYQVTQFGKPVTLSCSQTLNHNVMYWYQQKSSQAPKLLFHYYDKDFNNEADTPDNFQSRRPNTSFCFLDIRSPGLGDTAMYLCATSRDRSFPKQFFGPGTRLTVL.

This clonotype has just a few counts. The CDR3 spells CASSLSKQGAKETQYF. Here the CDR3 DNA reads TGTGCCAGCAGCTTAAGTAAACAGGGGGCAAAGGAGACCCAGTACTTC. The rearrangement links TRBV7-9 to TRBJ2-5, with TRBD1 matching over 9 bases. CDR3 length equals 16 residues. CDR1 and CDR2 from the germline V gene are SEHNR and FQNEAQ (reference sequence). V dropped 2 bases and J dropped 5; count of bases not matched to a gene: 9.

This clonotype has a handful of counts. The chain is built from TRBV6-1 and TRBJ1-5; D is ambiguous. V lost 6 bases to trimming and J lost 1 base, with 25 bases between them. Germline CDR1 and CDR2: MNHNS and SASEGT. This CDR3 comprises 19 residues. For the CDR3, the DNA is TGTGCCAGCAGCCGCGGGAGTGCGGAGGGAGGGCCAAGCAATCAGCCCCAGCATTTT. This codes for CASSRGSAEGGPSNQPQHF.